This TCR beta chain was found in a study of cytomegalovirus exposure and HLA in healthy donors. Details on this clone: Its antigen is still unknown.

The PCR had 60 Vbeta and 13 Jbeta primers. Profiling relied on immunoSEQ multiplex PCR, and the TCRdb table lists in-frame clones only, not all of them. The data hold about 41,000 clones, with around 85% observed a single time. Findings of the study overall: Reportedly, TCR beta sequences accurately predicted HLA-A and HLA-B alleles in most subjects. A later analysis linked a missense DCLRE1C variant to TCR beta V- and J-gene trimming.

This CDR3 region has 16 residues. The ends lost 4 bases at V and 7 bases at J; junction bases unmatched: 13. Germline CDR1 KGHSY, CDR2 FQNENV. The chain has TRBV16 and TRBJ2-1; 7 nucleotides agree with TRBD1. The TCR originated in a man aged 50 or older in good health and CMV-seronegative. Sample: PBMCs. Here the CDR3 DNA reads TGTGCCAGCAGCCCCACCCGGACAGGACTGCGAAATGAGCAGTTCTTC. Translating it yields CASSPTRTGLRNEQFF.